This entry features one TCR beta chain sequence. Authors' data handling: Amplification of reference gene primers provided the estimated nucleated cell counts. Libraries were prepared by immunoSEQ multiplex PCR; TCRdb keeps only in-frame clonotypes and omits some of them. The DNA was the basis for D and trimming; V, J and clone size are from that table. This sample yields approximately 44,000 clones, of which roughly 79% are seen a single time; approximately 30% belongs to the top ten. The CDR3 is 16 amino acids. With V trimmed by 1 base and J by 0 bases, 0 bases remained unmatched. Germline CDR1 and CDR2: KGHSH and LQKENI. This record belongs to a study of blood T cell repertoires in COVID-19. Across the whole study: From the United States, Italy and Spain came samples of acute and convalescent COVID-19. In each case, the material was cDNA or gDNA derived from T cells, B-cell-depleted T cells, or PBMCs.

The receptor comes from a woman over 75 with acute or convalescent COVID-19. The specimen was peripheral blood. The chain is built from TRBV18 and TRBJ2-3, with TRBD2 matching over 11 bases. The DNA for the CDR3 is TGTGCCAGCTCACCACTAGCGGGAGGGAGCACAGATACGCAGTATTTT. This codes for CASSPLAGGSTDTQYF.